This TCR beta chain was identified in a study of T-cell memory formation after mild COVID-19. Using constant-segment primers, 5'RACE produced TCR alpha and TCR beta cDNA libraries carrying sample barcodes and UMIs. TCRdb recomputed calls from the 5' RACE reads with MiXCR, one row per CDR3 protein. The repertoire has about 240,000 distinct CDR3 sequences, 7.5% to 10% of them found once; the top ten carry under 25%. This CDR3 contains 16 residues. Looked up from germline, CDR1 is LGHNA and CDR2 is YSLEER. With 4 bases clipped from V and 4 bases from J, the junction kept 11 bases outside the gene matches. Study-level findings and limits: A subset of responding clones appeared in pre-infection memory, suggesting cross-reactive memory joined. Clones that contracted clustered mainly in CM and EM if CD4+ and in EMRA if CD8+.

This clonotype was counted many times. The antigen remains unidentified. This clonotype originated in a man aged 18-30 years who had mild COVID-19 (a few samples of this study predate the infection). Cell type and time point are not known. Specimen: PBMCs or a T cell subset sorted from them (not recorded which). This chain uses TRBV4-3 with TRBJ2-3; 7 nucleotides agree with TRBD1. CDR3 protein: CASSPGTVGNSDTQYF. The CDR3 coding sequence is TGCGCCAGCAGCCCGGGGACAGTTGGGAACTCAGATACGCAGTATTTT.